These T cell receptor beta chains were read from a single sample in a study of blood T cell repertoires in COVID-19. The repertoire was sequenced with immunoSEQ multiplex PCR; TCRdb's copy has only in-frame clones and lacks some. The data contain tens of thousands of clones, 88% of them seen just once; the ten biggest clones take up roughly 2.4%. Source material: peripheral blood. The receptors derive from a human donor in a cohort sampled during active COVID-19. Each CDR3 is given with its conserved first and last residue. The D gene is left open where the match is weak. The size of a clone is reported for some rows only, either as once, few or many, or as a class for expanded clones.

clone size: .; D gene: .; V gene: TRBV18; J gene: TRBJ2-1; CDR3 DNA: TGTGCCAGCTCACCAGCACTAAGCTACAATGAGCAGTTCTTC; CDR3 protein: CASSPALSYNEQFF
clone size: .; D gene: .; V gene: TRBV4-2; J gene: TRBJ1-2; CDR3 DNA: TGTGCCAGCAGCCAAGAACCAGGGGAACGGGGTGGCTACACCTTC; CDR3 protein: CASSQEPGERGGYTF
clone size: .; D gene: TRBD1; V gene: TRBV4-1; J gene: TRBJ2-7; CDR3 DNA: TGCGCCAGCAGCCAAGATGTCGGGACAGGGAACGAGCAGTACTTC; CDR3 protein: CASSQDVGTGNEQYF
clone size: once; D gene: .; V gene: TRBV12-3/TRBV12-4; J gene: TRBJ1-1; CDR3 DNA: TGTGCCAGCAGTTTATCTGGGGGCGCCCCAGCTTTCTTT; CDR3 protein: CASSLSGGAPAFF
clone size: once; D gene: .; V gene: TRBV28; J gene: TRBJ1-2; CDR3 DNA: TGTGCCAGCAGTCCAGCGGAGGCTAACTATGGCTACACCTTC; CDR3 protein: CASSPAEANYGYTF
clone size: .; D gene: TRBD1; V gene: TRBV10-1; J gene: TRBJ1-1; CDR3 DNA: TGCGCCAGCAGTGAGGACAGGGGTAACACTGAAGCTTTCTTT; CDR3 protein: CASSEDRGNTEAFF
clone size: .; D gene: .; V gene: TRBV28; J gene: TRBJ1-4; CDR3 DNA: TGTGCCAGCAGTGGGGCAGGGGTTAATGAAAAACTGTTTTTT; CDR3 protein: CASSGAGVNEKLFF
clone size: few; D gene: .; V gene: TRBV18; J gene: TRBJ1-1; CDR3 DNA: TGTGCCAGCTCACTTAGGACAGCGGAGAATGAAGCTTTCTTT; CDR3 protein: CASSLRTAENEAFF
clone size: .; D gene: .; V gene: TRBV7-2; J gene: TRBJ1-5; CDR3 DNA: TGTGCCAGCAGTTATTGGCGGGGCAATCAGCCCCAGCATTTT; CDR3 protein: CASSYWRGNQPQHF
clone size: .; D gene: TRBD1; V gene: TRBV27; J gene: TRBJ2-1; CDR3 DNA: TGTGCCAGCAGTCTACCACCGGGACAGGGTTCCTACAATGAGCAGTTCTTC; CDR3 protein: CASSLPPGQGSYNEQFF
clone size: .; D gene: TRBD1; V gene: TRBV28; J gene: TRBJ1-1; CDR3 DNA: TGTGCCAGCAGTTTACAGCAGGGGGCTGGTTACACTGAAGCTTTCTTT; CDR3 protein: CASSLQQGAGYTEAFF
clone size: .; D gene: .; V gene: TRBV5-5; J gene: TRBJ1-3; CDR3 DNA: TGTGCCAGCAGCTCCCCACAGGGAACTGGAAACACCATATATTTT; CDR3 protein: CASSSPQGTGNTIYF
clone size: .; D gene: .; V gene: TRBV2; J gene: TRBJ2-2; CDR3 DNA: TGTGCCAGCAGGGGCTCTATCACCGGGGAGCTGTTTTTT; CDR3 protein: CASRGSITGELFF
clone size: .; D gene: TRBD1; V gene: TRBV3-1/TRBV3-2; J gene: TRBJ1-1; CDR3 DNA: TGTGCCAGCAGCAACAGAGCTACCGGTACCGGGACAGGGATATCCACTGAAGCTTTCTTT; CDR3 protein: CASSNRATGTGTGISTEAFF
clone size: .; D gene: TRBD2; V gene: TRBV2; J gene: TRBJ2-2; CDR3 DNA: TGTGCCAGGTCCCCGAATGGGGCGGGAGGGCCTGGGGAGCTGTTTTTT; CDR3 protein: CARSPNGAGGPGELFF
clone size: .; D gene: .; V gene: TRBV5-4; J gene: TRBJ1-2; CDR3 DNA: TGTGCCAGCAGCCGCCCCGGGACTACCAACTATGGCTACACCTTC; CDR3 protein: CASSRPGTTNYGYTF
clone size: .; D gene: .; V gene: TRBV6-5; J gene: TRBJ2-7; CDR3 DNA: TGTGCCAGCAGTTATGGAGACGGTTCCTACGAGCAGTACTTC; CDR3 protein: CASSYGDGSYEQYF
clone size: .; D gene: .; V gene: TRBV19; J gene: TRBJ1-3; CDR3 DNA: TGTGCCAGTAGTATAGACAGCGTCTCTGGAAACACCATATATTTT; CDR3 protein: CASSIDSVSGNTIYF
clone size: .; D gene: TRBD2; V gene: TRBV7-8; J gene: TRBJ2-1; CDR3 DNA: TGTGCCAGCAGCCCTGGACTAGCGGGGGGCTCAGAGAATGAGCAGTTCTTC; CDR3 protein: CASSPGLAGGSENEQFF
clone size: .; D gene: .; V gene: TRBV6-1; J gene: TRBJ1-1; CDR3 DNA: TGTGCCAGCAGTGAAGTACGGGGAGGGGCTGAAGCTTTCTTT; CDR3 protein: CASSEVRGGAEAFF
clone size: .; D gene: TRBD1; V gene: TRBV18; J gene: TRBJ1-2; CDR3 DNA: TGTGCCAGCTCATCATCTCGTGAGACAGGGGTTGGCTACACCTTC; CDR3 protein: CASSSSRETGVGYTF
clone size: .; D gene: TRBD1; V gene: TRBV28; J gene: TRBJ1-1; CDR3 DNA: TGTGCCAGCAGTCCAAGGGGGCAAGGGAACACTGAAGCTTTCTTT; CDR3 protein: CASSPRGQGNTEAFF
clone size: .; D gene: TRBD1; V gene: TRBV19; J gene: TRBJ2-1; CDR3 DNA: TGTGCCAGTAGTAATACAGGGGGCAATGAGCAGTTCTTC; CDR3 protein: CASSNTGGNEQFF
clone size: .; D gene: TRBD1; V gene: TRBV13; J gene: TRBJ1-4; CDR3 DNA: TGTGCCAGCAGGGAAACAGGGGGCAGGAATGAAAAACTGTTTTTT; CDR3 protein: CASRETGGRNEKLFF
clone size: few; D gene: TRBD1; V gene: TRBV7-9; J gene: TRBJ2-7; CDR3 DNA: TGTGCCAGCAGCATGGACAGGGGGGCACACGAGCAGTACTTC; CDR3 protein: CASSMDRGAHEQYF
clone size: .; D gene: .; V gene: TRBV7-3; J gene: TRBJ2-5; CDR3 DNA: TGTGCCAGCAGCTTAACGGGGAGGCCCGGAGAGACCCAGTACTTC; CDR3 protein: CASSLTGRPGETQYF
clone size: .; D gene: .; V gene: TRBV28; J gene: TRBJ1-1; CDR3 DNA: TGTGCCAGCAGTGTGCTTCGGACTGAAGCTTTCTTT; CDR3 protein: CASSVLRTEAFF
clone size: .; D gene: .; V gene: TRBV19; J gene: TRBJ1-1; CDR3 DNA: TGTGCCAGTTTTTCTCTGAACACTGAAGCTTTCTTT; CDR3 protein: CASFSLNTEAFF
clone size: .; D gene: .; V gene: TRBV6-5; J gene: TRBJ2-3; CDR3 DNA: TGTGCCAGCAGTTCCTTAAAAGATACGCAGTATTTT; CDR3 protein: CASSSLKDTQYF
clone size: .; D gene: .; V gene: TRBV12-3/TRBV12-4; J gene: TRBJ1-2; CDR3 DNA: TGTGCCAGCAGTTTCCAGGGAAATGGCTACACCTTC; CDR3 protein: CASSFQGNGYTF
clone size: .; D gene: .; V gene: TRBV18; J gene: TRBJ1-1; CDR3 DNA: TGTGCCAGCTCACCTTGGGAGGGGGACACTGAAGCTTTCTTT; CDR3 protein: CASSPWEGDTEAFF
clone size: .; D gene: .; V gene: TRBV6-5; J gene: TRBJ2-1; CDR3 DNA: TGTGCCAGCAGACCCAGGCGGGGCTCCTACAATGAGCAGTTCTTC; CDR3 protein: CASRPRRGSYNEQFF
clone size: .; D gene: .; V gene: TRBV4-3; J gene: TRBJ1-5; CDR3 DNA: TGCGCCAGCAGCCAAGATTCCACAGGACGGGGCAATCAGCCCCAGCATTTT; CDR3 protein: CASSQDSTGRGNQPQHF
clone size: .; D gene: TRBD2; V gene: TRBV6-5; J gene: TRBJ2-1; CDR3 DNA: TGTGCCAGCAGCCGGGGGAGGGCCGTAGTCGATGAGCAGTTCTTC; CDR3 protein: CASSRGRAVVDEQFF
clone size: .; D gene: .; V gene: TRBV28; J gene: TRBJ1-1; CDR3 DNA: TGTGCCAGCAGGGGTTCACAGGGTAGATACACTGAAGCTTTCTTT; CDR3 protein: CASRGSQGRYTEAFF
clone size: .; D gene: .; V gene: TRBV7-8; J gene: TRBJ2-5; CDR3 DNA: TGTGCCAGCAGCTTATTCCAACTAACTAGCTTGGAGACCCAGTACTTC; CDR3 protein: CASSLFQLTSLETQYF
clone size: .; D gene: .; V gene: TRBV18; J gene: TRBJ1-1; CDR3 DNA: TGTGCCAGCTCACCGGTACAGAACACTGAAGCTTTCTTT; CDR3 protein: CASSPVQNTEAFF
clone size: .; D gene: .; V gene: TRBV5-6; J gene: TRBJ1-5; CDR3 DNA: TGTGCCAGCAGCTTAGGAGGGAAAGGCCAGCCCCAGCATTTT; CDR3 protein: CASSLGGKGQPQHF
clone size: .; D gene: .; V gene: TRBV12-3/TRBV12-4; J gene: TRBJ1-2; CDR3 DNA: TGTGCCAGCAGCCCCAGGGTCGGCTACACCTTC; CDR3 protein: CASSPRVGYTF
clone size: .; D gene: TRBD2; V gene: TRBV7-8; J gene: TRBJ2-7; CDR3 DNA: TGTGCCAGCAGCCCCAAGGGTGCCAGGGGGCTATGGCTAGCGGGGGCCTTCTCCTACGAGCAGTACTTC; CDR3 protein: CASSPKGARGLWLAGAFSYEQYF
clone size: .; D gene: .; V gene: TRBV20-1; J gene: TRBJ2-4; CDR3 DNA: TGCAGTGCTAGTGACGTTGCGGGGTTAGCCAAAAACATTCAGTACTTC; CDR3 protein: CSASDVAGLAKNIQYF
clone size: .; D gene: TRBD1; V gene: TRBV6-5; J gene: TRBJ1-4; CDR3 DNA: TGTGCCAGCAGTTTGGACAGGGAAAATGAAAAACTGTTTTTT; CDR3 protein: CASSLDRENEKLFF
clone size: medium-sized; D gene: .; V gene: TRBV25-1; J gene: TRBJ2-2; CDR3 DNA: TGTGCCAGCAGTGGGGGCGCCCAACTACAGGGGAACACCGGGGAGCTGTTTTTT; CDR3 protein: CASSGGAQLQGNTGELFF
clone size: .; D gene: .; V gene: TRBV13; J gene: TRBJ2-4; CDR3 DNA: TGTGCCAGCAGCCCAGGGCAGGCCAGAATCTGGAAAAACATTCAGTACTTC; CDR3 protein: CASSPGQARIWKNIQYF
clone size: few; D gene: TRBD2; V gene: TRBV5-1; J gene: TRBJ2-2; CDR3 DNA: TGCGCCAGCAGCTCGAAGCGGGGGGCGCAGGGGGAGCTGTTTTTT; CDR3 protein: CASSSKRGAQGELFF